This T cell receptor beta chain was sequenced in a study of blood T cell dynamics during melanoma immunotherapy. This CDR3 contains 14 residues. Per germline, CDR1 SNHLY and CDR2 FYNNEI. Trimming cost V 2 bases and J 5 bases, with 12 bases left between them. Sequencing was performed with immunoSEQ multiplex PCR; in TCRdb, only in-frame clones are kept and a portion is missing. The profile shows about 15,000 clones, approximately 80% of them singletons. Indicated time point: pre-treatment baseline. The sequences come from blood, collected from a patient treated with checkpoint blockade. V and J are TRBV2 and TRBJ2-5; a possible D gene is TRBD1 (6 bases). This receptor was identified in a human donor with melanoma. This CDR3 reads CASSESTGYETQYF. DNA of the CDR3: TGTGCCAGCAGTGAATCCACAGGGTACGAGACCCAGTACTTC.